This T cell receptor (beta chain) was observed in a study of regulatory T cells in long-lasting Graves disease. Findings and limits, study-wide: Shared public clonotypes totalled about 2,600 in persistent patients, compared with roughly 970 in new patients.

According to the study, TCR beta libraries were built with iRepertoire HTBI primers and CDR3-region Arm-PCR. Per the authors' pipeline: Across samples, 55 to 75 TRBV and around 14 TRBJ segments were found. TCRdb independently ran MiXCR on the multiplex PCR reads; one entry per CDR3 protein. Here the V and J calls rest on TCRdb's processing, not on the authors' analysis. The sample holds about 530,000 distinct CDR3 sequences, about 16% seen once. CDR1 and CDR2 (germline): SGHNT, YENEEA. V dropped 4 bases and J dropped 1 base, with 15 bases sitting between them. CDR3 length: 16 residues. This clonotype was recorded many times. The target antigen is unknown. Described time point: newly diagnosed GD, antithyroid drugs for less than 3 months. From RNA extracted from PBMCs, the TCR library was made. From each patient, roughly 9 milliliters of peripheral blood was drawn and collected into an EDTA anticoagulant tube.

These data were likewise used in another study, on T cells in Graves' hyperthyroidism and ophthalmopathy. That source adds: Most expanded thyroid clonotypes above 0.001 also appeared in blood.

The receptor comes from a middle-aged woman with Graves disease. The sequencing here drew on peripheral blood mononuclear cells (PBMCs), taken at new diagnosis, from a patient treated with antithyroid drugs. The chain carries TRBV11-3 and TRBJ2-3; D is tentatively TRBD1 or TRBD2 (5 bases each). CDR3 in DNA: TGTGCCAGCAGCTCGCCGGGACCGAAGGGCACAGATACGCAGTATTTT. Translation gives CASSSPGPKGTDTQYF.